These T cell receptor beta chains were read from a single sample in a study of PD-1 blockade in classical Hodgkin lymphoma. Clones were read by immunoSEQ multiplex PCR, and TCRdb kept only the in-frame ones, dropping some. The table records roughly 20,000 clones, 70% to 80% of them present only once. The sample in question was peripheral blood mononuclear cells (PBMCs), obtained at baseline. Receptor source: a human donor with classical Hodgkin lymphoma. Both conserved end residues are part of each CDR3. The D gene is left open where the match is weak. A row's size may be missing; if present it is once, few, many or a size class.

v_call: TRBV10-3; clone_size: .; d_call: .; j_call: TRBJ2-3; cdr3_nt: TGTGCCATCAGTGACGGCGGGGAGGCCCCAGATACGCAGTATTTT; cdr3_aa: CAISDGGEAPDTQYF
v_call: TRBV6-4; clone_size: .; d_call: .; j_call: TRBJ1-2; cdr3_nt: TGTGCCAGCAGTTACTCAGAGGTCTATGGCTACACCTTC; cdr3_aa: CASSYSEVYGYTF
v_call: TRBV28; clone_size: .; d_call: TRBD1; j_call: TRBJ2-2; cdr3_nt: TGTGCCACCAGGGACAGGGGCACGAACACCGGGGAGCTGTTTTTT; cdr3_aa: CATRDRGTNTGELFF
v_call: TRBV5-8; clone_size: few; d_call: .; j_call: TRBJ2-5; cdr3_nt: TGTGCCAGCAGCTTGCGGGTTGTGTACCAAGAGACCCAGTACTTC; cdr3_aa: CASSLRVVYQETQYF
v_call: TRBV7-9; clone_size: .; d_call: TRBD1; j_call: TRBJ1-1; cdr3_nt: TGTGCCAGCAGCTTATTGGCAGGGGGGACTGAAGCTTTCTTT; cdr3_aa: CASSLLAGGTEAFF
v_call: TRBV9; clone_size: .; d_call: .; j_call: TRBJ1-3; cdr3_nt: TGTGCCAGCAGCGTAGAACTGTCAGGCTCTGGAAACACCATATATTTT; cdr3_aa: CASSVELSGSGNTIYF
v_call: TRBV6-5; clone_size: .; d_call: .; j_call: TRBJ1-1; cdr3_nt: TGTGCCAGCACCCCGGCCAGTGCCATGAACACTGAAGCTTTCTTT; cdr3_aa: CASTPASAMNTEAFF
v_call: TRBV7-2; clone_size: .; d_call: .; j_call: TRBJ1-2; cdr3_nt: TGTGCCAGCAGCCCGGGTGCCCCCTATGGCTACACCTTC; cdr3_aa: CASSPGAPYGYTF
v_call: TRBV7-9; clone_size: .; d_call: TRBD2; j_call: TRBJ2-7; cdr3_nt: TGTGCCAGCAGCCCTCAGGTAGCGGGAGGGAGCTCCTACGAGCAGTACTTC; cdr3_aa: CASSPQVAGGSSYEQYF
v_call: TRBV6-6; clone_size: .; d_call: .; j_call: TRBJ1-1; cdr3_nt: TGTGCCAGCAGTTACTCGATTCTCACTGAAGCTTTCTTT; cdr3_aa: CASSYSILTEAFF
v_call: TRBV5-5; clone_size: .; d_call: .; j_call: TRBJ2-7; cdr3_nt: TGTGCCAGCAGCTTGGAGGGGGCGGGGTTCCCCTACGAGCAGTACTTC; cdr3_aa: CASSLEGAGFPYEQYF
v_call: TRBV10-3; clone_size: .; d_call: .; j_call: TRBJ2-5; cdr3_nt: TGTGCCATCAGTTGGACAGCCCAAGAGACCCAGTACTTC; cdr3_aa: CAISWTAQETQYF